This T cell receptor (beta chain) came from a study of T cell repertoires in cytomegalovirus infection. About the research overall: From public TCR beta signatures came an indication of both CMV infection and matching HLA type.

Findings and caveats of the study: Carriers of CMV plus the relevant HLA were identified by cumulative public TCR beta family frequency.

Note on this clonotype: Its specificity is unknown.

TCRdb reprocessed the reads via MiXCR and lists one record per CDR3 protein. The sample has around 530,000 distinct CDR3 sequences, more than 25% seen once. Germline CDR1 reads SQVTM; CDR2 reads ANQGSEA. V lost 7 bases to trimming and J lost 5 bases, with 26 bases between them. This CDR3 is 16 amino acids long. The chain combines TRBV29-1 with TRBJ2-5; D might be TRBD1 (6 bases). The sequenced sample consisted of PBMCs. This sequence was found in a human donor in good health (CMV status not recorded). Some clones in this sample may be carry-over from other donors' samples. The DNA for the CDR3 is TGCAGCGGGATGGGACAATCAAGTGGGTACCGGGAGACCCAGTACTTC. It is translated as CSGMGQSSGYRETQYF.